Shown below are 26 T cell receptor beta chains from a single sample sequenced in a study of T cells in Graves' hyperthyroidism and ophthalmopathy. Amplified TCR beta CDR3 regions came from RNA transcripts. The HTBI primer set was used in a first-round RT-PCR of the TCR CDR3. Via MiXCR, TCRdb re-called the multiplex PCR reads, giving one row per CDR3 protein. The table lists more than 350,000 distinct CDR3 sequences, 15% of them singletons. The sample taken for sequencing was blood. The receptors stem from a woman aged 60-75 years with Graves' ophthalmopathy.

This clonotype has ten or more counts. The chain links TRBV2 to TRBJ1-6, with D possibly matching TRBD1 (5 bases). Per the germline V gene, CDR1 is SNHLY and CDR2 is FYNNEI. V lost 7 bases and J 9 bases, leaving 10 bases between the germline ends. The CDR3 is made up of 12 amino acids. CDR3 in amino acids: CASTGLRSPLHF. CDR3 nucleotide sequence: TGTGCCAGCACGGGACTCCGTTCACCCCTCCACTTT.

As concerns this clonotype: A much larger clonotype is one base distant, so this may be a read error. This chain connects TRBV5-4 to TRBJ2-1, with TRBD2 identical over 8 bases. This CDR3 comprises 16 residues. Germline loops: CDR1 SGHNT, CDR2 YYREEE (reference sequence). The DNA of the CDR3 is TGTGCCAGCAGCTTGCCACTAGCGGACTCCCACAATGAGCAGTTCTTC. Translation: CASSLPLADSHNEQFF.

There are a few counts of this clonotype. One junction end does not reproduce the germline sequence, and a read error may be involved. This sequence joins TRBV14 and TRBJ2-3, with 7 bases that match TRBD1. Germline V lookup: CDR1 SGHDN, CDR2 FVKESK. The CDR3 is 17 residues long. The CDR3 region is CASSPLTFRQGTNTQYF. The CDR3 coding sequence is TGTGCCAGCAGCCCACTGACGTTTAGACAGGGCACAAATACGCAGTATTTT.

V is TRBV6-1 and J is TRBJ2-2, with a weak D call TRBD2 (5 bases). Trimming removed 6 bases from V and 3 bases from J, with 11 bases in between. Germline V gene sequence: CDR1 MNHNS, CDR2 SASEGT. CDR3 size: 14 residues. The CDR3: CASSALEYTGELFF. The CDR3 DNA reads TGTGCCAGCAGCGCACTAGAGTACACCGGGGAGCTGTTTTTT.

This clonotype occurred a few times. The CDR3, as DNA: TGTGCCAGCAGCGGAGGACTAGCGGATCTCGGGACAGATACGCAGTATTTT. Translation gives CASSGGLADLGTDTQYF. The chain has TRBV9 and TRBJ2-3, with 10 bases identical to TRBD2. Trimming cost V 3 bases and J 3 bases; bases outside gene matches: 10. Per germline, CDR1 SGDLS and CDR2 YYNGEE. The CDR3 runs 17 residues.

This clonotype was seen many times. The chain links TRBV28 to TRBJ2-3, with 10 positions matching TRBD2. This CDR3 is 15 amino acids long. In germline, CDR1 is MDHEN, CDR2 SYDVKM. The junction had 8 bases not matched to a gene; V was cut back by 5 bases and J by 6 bases. CDR3 residues: CASSPGLAAFDTQYF. In DNA, the CDR3 is TGTGCCAGCAGTCCCGGACTAGCGGCCTTCGATACGCAGTATTTT.

In its sample, this clonotype was seen many times. The genes are TRBV3-1 and TRBJ2-2, with 9 bases lining up with TRBD1. Germline V gives CDR1 LGHDT, CDR2 YNNKEL (reference sequence). V lost 3 bases and J lost 5; bases outside the gene matches: 7. This CDR3 has 16 residues. The CDR3 nucleotides read TGTGCCAGCAGCCATGATGGGACAGGGATTACCGGGGAGCTGTTTTTT. It is translated as CASSHDGTGITGELFF.

The CDR3 loop is CSARVGTGGINQPQHF. The CDR3, as DNA: TGCAGTGCTAGAGTAGGGACAGGGGGGATAAATCAGCCCCAGCATTTT. This rearrangement joins TRBV20-1 to TRBJ1-5, with 11 bases that match TRBD1. The junction had 6 bases not matched to a gene; V was cut back by 1 base and J by 4 bases. There are 16 residues in the CDR3. CDR1 and CDR2 (germline): DFQATT, SNEGSKA (reference sequence).

Concerning this clonotype: A much larger clone sits a single nucleotide away, making a read error possible. J is TRBJ1-4 and V is TRBV28; D call uncertain. This CDR3 spans 14 amino acids. Trimming left V 7 bases short and J 8 bases short, with 17 bases between. Germline V gene lookup returns CDR1 MDHEN and CDR2 SYDVKM. CDR3 in DNA: TGTGCCAGCACCCGAGGGAGACTTCAGGAAAAACTGTTTTTT. Protein: CASTRGRLQEKLFF.

This clonotype showed up just a few times. The V gene is TRBV30, the J gene TRBJ2-7; D is tentatively TRBD1 or TRBD2 (5 bases each). The germline V and J ends were trimmed by 2 bases and 7 bases, with 18 bases remaining between them. Germline V lookup: CDR1 GTSNPN, CDR2 SVGIG (reference sequence). The CDR3 has 14 residues. The DNA for the CDR3 is TGTGCCTGGAGTTCCCCGGGACGGCCTCGGGAGCAGTACTTC. As protein: CAWSSPGRPREQYF. The full variable domain, completed using reference TRBV30 and TRBJ2-7, is SQTIHQWPATLVQPVGSPLSLECTVEGTSNPNLYWYRQAAGRGLQLLFYSVGIGQISSEVPQNLSASRPQDRQFILSSKKLLLSDSGFYLCAWSSPGRPREQYFGPGTRLTVT.

This clonotype has a handful of counts. The chain has TRBV29-1 and TRBJ2-7; D possibly matches TRBD1 or TRBD2 (6 bases each). The CDR3 sequence is 12 residues long. Looked up from germline, CDR1 is SQVTM and CDR2 is ANQGSEA. Between the trimmed V and J ends, which lost 4 bases and 4 bases, there was a span of 11 bases. CDR3 residues: CSVGKGGYEQYF. In DNA form, the CDR3 reads TGCAGCGTTGGTAAGGGGGGATACGAGCAGTACTTC.

This clonotype has just a few counts. CDR3 sequence reads: CASSQIGGRRDGELFF. DNA of the CDR3: TGTGCCAGCAGCCAAATCGGGGGGCGAAGGGACGGGGAGCTGTTTTTT. The chain combines TRBV3-1 with TRBJ2-2; D perhaps matches TRBD2 (7 bases). Germline loops: CDR1 LGHDT, CDR2 YNNKEL (reference sequence). V lost 2 bases, J lost 7 bases, and 17 bases lay in between. This CDR3 has 16 residues.

This clonotype was picked up many times. The rearrangement links TRBV11-1 to TRBJ2-7, with D tentatively TRBD1 (6 bases). Trimming pared 1 base from V and 6 bases from J, leaving 13 bases between. Germline V gene data show CDR1 as SGHAT and CDR2 as FQDESV (reference sequence). The CDR3 length is 14 residues. CDR3 protein: CASSLVIQGAEQYF. As DNA, the CDR3 is TGTGCCAGCAGCTTAGTCATACAGGGTGCCGAGCAGTACTTC.

This clonotype was picked up many times. The genes are TRBV11-2 and TRBJ2-3, with 16 positions matching TRBD2. In germline, CDR1 is SGHAT, CDR2 FQNNGV. This CDR3 is built from 21 residues. J gave up 2 bases and V 2 bases, and 13 bases lay outside the gene matches. CDR3 DNA: TGTGCCAGCAGCTTACGCCTTCCGGGACTAGCGGGAGGGCGGGACACAGATACGCAGTATTTT. Translated: CASSLRLPGLAGGRDTDTQYF.

Many counts were recorded for this clonotype. The rearrangement links TRBV6-1 to TRBJ1-1; a weak D match, TRBD1 (5 bases). This CDR3 is built from 14 residues. Germline CDR1 and CDR2: MNHNS and SASEGT. Trimming removed 3 bases from V and 0 bases from J, with 8 bases in between. The chain's CDR3 is CASSEGPMNTEAFF. For the CDR3, the DNA is TGTGCCAGCAGTGAGGGACCCATGAACACTGAAGCTTTCTTT.

The table lists this clonotype with a few counts. At one boundary the junction diverges from the germline segment, which might be a read error. The genes are TRBV14 and TRBJ2-5; TRBD2 might be the D (5 bases). CDR3 length: 11 residues. The germline gives CDR1 SGHDN, CDR2 FVKESK. CDR3 sequence (DNA): TGTGCCAGCAGCCAAGGAGGTGGGGAGAACTTC. Encoded protein: CASSQGGGENF.

In its sample, this clonotype was seen many times. The chain carries TRBV2 and TRBJ1-5; D perhaps matches TRBD1 (5 bases). Deletions cut 7 bases from V and 3 bases from J, with 19 bases between. This CDR3 has 16 residues. CDR1 is SNHLY, CDR2 FYNNEI, per germline. The CDR3 nucleotides read TGTGCCAGCAAGGGGTATGGAGACAGATACAATCAGCCCCAGCATTTT. Encoded protein: CASKGYGDRYNQPQHF.

This clonotype showed up many times. The rearrangement uses TRBV6-1 and TRBJ2-5; D tentatively reads TRBD1 or TRBD2 (6 bases each). CDR1 is MNHNS and CDR2 is SASEGT in the germline V gene. The V and J ends lost 8 bases and 5 bases respectively, with 21 bases between them. The CDR3 spans 15 residues. The CDR3 sequence: CASAGITGTFETQYF. The CDR3 DNA reads as TGTGCCAGCGCGGGGATTACCGGGACATTCGAGACCCAGTACTTC.

This chain uses TRBV19 with TRBJ2-1, with 13 bases matching TRBD2. The CDR3 runs to 17 residues. Germline loops: CDR1 LNHDA, CDR2 SQIVND (reference sequence). V lost 6 bases, J lost 4 bases, and 9 bases stayed unmatched. CDR3 bases: TGTGCCAGTAGGCCCGGGACTAGCGGGAATTTATACAATGAGCAGTTCTTC. Protein product: CASRPGTSGNLYNEQFF. Looking up the rest from reference TRBV19 and TRBJ2-1 gives the full variable domain: DGGITQSPKYLFRKEGQNVTLSCEQNLNHDAMYWYRQDPGQGLRLIYYSQIVNDFQKGDIAEGYSVSREKKESFPLTVTSAQKNPTAFYLCASRPGTSGNLYNEQFFGPGTRLTVL.

This clonotype showed up many times. The chain links TRBV12-3 or TRBV12-4 to TRBJ2-1; 8 nucleotides agree with TRBD2. Trimming at V came to 8 bases and at J to 5 bases, leaving 17 bases not matched to a gene. The CDR3 totals 17 residues. This CDR3 is CASLPTVGSGTNNEQFF. The CDR3 nucleotides are TGTGCCAGCCTCCCCACTGTGGGTAGCGGGACTAACAATGAGCAGTTCTTC.

The rearrangement uses TRBV7-3 and TRBJ1-1, with 12 bases identical to TRBD1. This CDR3 spans 16 amino acids. V was clipped by 2 bases and J by 9 bases; unmatched bases: 10. Germline CDR1 is SGHTA and CDR2 is FQGTGA. The CDR3 region has the DNA TGTGCCAGCAGCTTATTAAATTTGGGGACAGGGGGCCAAGCTTTCTTT. This gives the protein CASSLLNLGTGGQAFF.

There are many counts of this clonotype. The rearrangement joins TRBV30 to TRBJ2-5; 11 bases are shared with TRBD1. Germline V gene sequence: CDR1 GTSNPN, CDR2 SVGIG (reference sequence). The trim removed 1 base at V and 5 bases at J, leaving 9 bases unmatched. CDR3 length: 16 amino acids. CDR3 DNA: TGTGCCTGGAGTGGCAGGACAGGGGGCCTTTGGGAGACCCAGTACTTC. This translates into CAWSGRTGGLWETQYF.

The J gene is TRBJ2-7, the V gene TRBV19, with 10 bases fitting TRBD2. Trimming removed 3 bases from V and 2 bases from J; junction bases left unmatched: 4. The CDR3 loop spans 15 amino acids. Per the germline V gene, CDR1 is LNHDA and CDR2 is SQIVND (reference sequence). The CDR3 sequence: CASSIGSGRAYEQYF. CDR3 DNA: TGTGCCAGTAGTATCGGCAGCGGGAGGGCCTACGAGCAGTACTTC.

In its sample, this clonotype was seen many times. This rearrangement joins TRBV5-1 to TRBJ2-5; TRBD2 is a possible D gene (6 bases). Per germline, CDR1 SGHRS and CDR2 YFSETQ. This CDR3 has 15 residues. V lost 4 bases to trimming and J lost 5 bases, with 18 bases between them. CDR3 loop: CASSPDGSRRETQYF. As DNA, the CDR3 is TGCGCCAGCAGCCCGGACGGGAGCAGGAGGGAGACCCAGTACTTC.

This clonotype was seen a few times. V usage is TRBV20-1 and J usage is TRBJ2-1; tentative D call: TRBD2 (6 bases). The CDR3 consists of 17 residues. V was cut by 3 bases and J by 0 bases, with 18 bases left in between. CDR1 and CDR2 from the germline V gene are DFQATT and SNEGSKA (reference sequence). The CDR3 sequence is CSASPAMWRDSYNEQFF. CDR3 nucleotides: TGCAGTGCTAGTCCTGCCATGTGGCGGGACTCCTACAATGAGCAGTTCTTC.

This clonotype was recorded many times. This chain connects TRBV28 to TRBJ2-1, with 14 bases lining up with TRBD2. Germline CDR1 and CDR2: MDHEN and SYDVKM. This CDR3 region has 16 residues. J gave up 4 bases and V 7 bases, and 6 bases lay outside the gene matches. CDR3 in DNA: TGTGCCAGCACCCGGACTAGCGGGAGGAAATACAATGAGCAGTTCTTC. Translating it yields CASTRTSGRKYNEQFF. The variable domain in full, with the rest retrieved from reference TRBV28 and TRBJ2-1, is DVKVTQSSRYLVKRTGEKVFLECVQDMDHENMFWYRQDPGLGLRLIYFSYDVKMKEKGDIPEGYSVSREKKERFSLILESASTNQTSMYLCASTRTSGRKYNEQFFGPGTRLTVL.